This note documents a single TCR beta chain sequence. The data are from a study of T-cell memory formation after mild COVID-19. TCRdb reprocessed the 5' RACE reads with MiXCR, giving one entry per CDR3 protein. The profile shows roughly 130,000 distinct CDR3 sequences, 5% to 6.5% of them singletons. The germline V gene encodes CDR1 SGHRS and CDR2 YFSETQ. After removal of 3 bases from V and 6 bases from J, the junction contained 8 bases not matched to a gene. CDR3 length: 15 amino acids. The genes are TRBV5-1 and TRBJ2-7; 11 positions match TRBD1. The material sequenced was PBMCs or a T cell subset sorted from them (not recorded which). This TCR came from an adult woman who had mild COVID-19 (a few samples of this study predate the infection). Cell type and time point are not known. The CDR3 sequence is CASSYGTGGTTEQYF. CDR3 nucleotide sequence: TGCGCCAGCAGCTATGGGACAGGGGGGACGACCGAGCAGTACTTC.